The 15 T cell receptor beta chains below all came from one sample that was sequenced in a study of technical replicates of blood from a few donors. Generated by immunoSEQ multiplex PCR, the TCRdb table keeps only in-frame clones and is missing some. Of 65,000 to 90,000 clones in the sample, 93% were seen once. Sequenced: T cells isolated from PBMCs. The source is a human donor in good health.

In this sample, this clone turned up once. CDR3 nucleotides: TGTGCCAGCAGCTTAGCGGGGAGGGAGCCCCAGCATTTT. It translates to CASSLAGREPQHF. The chain couples TRBV7-8 to TRBJ1-5; D gene ambiguous. Trimming pared 0 bases from V and 8 bases from J, leaving 8 bases between. Germline V CDR1 and CDR2: SGHVS, FQNEAQ. This CDR3 spans 13 amino acids.

The chain links TRBV9 to TRBJ1-2; 8 bases are shared with TRBD1. V lost 2 bases and J lost 6; bases outside the gene matches: 9. CDR3 length: 15 residues. CDR1 is SGDLS, CDR2 YYNGEE, per germline. The CDR3 protein is CASSVQGANVNGYTF. CDR3 DNA: TGTGCCAGCAGCGTTCAGGGGGCGAATGTTAATGGCTACACCTTC.

This chain joins TRBV27 and TRBJ1-1; D remains unclear. This CDR3 comprises 15 residues. Germline CDR1 is MNHEY and CDR2 is SMNVEV (reference sequence). V was pared by 2 bases and J by 3 bases, with 13 bases between. The CDR3 nucleotides are TGTGCCAGCAGTTTAATATTAGGGAGGGACACTGAAGCTTTCTTT. This translates into CASSLILGRDTEAFF.

CDR3 region: CASSQDPDYLTYEQYF. As DNA, the CDR3 is TGCGCCAGCAGCCAAGACCCGGACTACCTAACCTACGAGCAGTACTTC. J is TRBJ2-7 and V is TRBV4-1, with a possible D match to TRBD2 (6 bases). The germline gives CDR1 MGHRA, CDR2 YSYEKL. This CDR3 comprises 16 residues. The V and J ends lost 0 bases and 2 bases respectively, with 14 bases between them.

V is TRBV27 and J is TRBJ1-5, with D perhaps TRBD1 (5 bases). Trimming cost V 6 bases and J 0 bases, with 15 bases left between them. CDR1 is MNHEY and CDR2 is SMNVEV in the germline V gene (reference sequence). The CDR3 length is 16 residues. CDR3 sequence: CASRSTRGVSNQPQHF. CDR3 in DNA: TGTGCCAGCAGATCTACACGGGGGGTTAGCAATCAGCCCCAGCATTTT.

This clone was seen more than once but under ten times. The rearrangement joins TRBV5-1 to TRBJ1-6; the D gene is possibly TRBD1 (5 bases). The CDR3 is 16 amino acids. The germline CDR1 and CDR2 sequences are SGHRS and YFSETQ. V was cut by 1 base and J by 7 bases, with 15 bases left in between. The CDR3 is CASSLTVDRPNSPLHF. Written as DNA, the CDR3 is TGCGCCAGCAGCTTGACAGTAGACAGACCAAATTCACCCCTCCACTTT.

This rearrangement joins TRBV2 to TRBJ1-2; D is unclear. The CDR3 totals 13 residues. Germline CDR1 is SNHLY and CDR2 is FYNNEI. V was shortened by 6 bases and J by 1 base, with 9 bases between the two germline ends. The CDR3 sequence: CASRERSNYGYTF. The CDR3 nucleotides read TGTGCCAGCAGGGAAAGGAGTAACTATGGCTACACCTTC.

V and J are TRBV5-5 and TRBJ2-7; 9 bases agree with TRBD2. Germline V gene data show CDR1 as SGHKS and CDR2 as YYEKEE (reference sequence). V trimming: 0 bases; J trimming: 4 bases; junction bases outside the gene matches: 5. The CDR3 contains 15 residues. The CDR3 nucleotides read TGTGCCAGCAGCTTGGTGACTAGCGGAAAATACGAGCAGTACTTC. Its protein product is CASSLVTSGKYEQYF.

The CDR3 coding sequence is TGTGCCAGCAGCCTTGGACTAGGAAGGTCCCATGAGCAGTTCTTC. Amino acid sequence: CASSLGLGRSHEQFF. The chain recombines TRBV28 with TRBJ2-1, with 7 bases lining up with TRBD2. V shed 6 bases, J shed 8 bases, and the junction held 13 bases outside the gene matches. The CDR3 runs to 15 residues. The germline V gene has CDR1 MDHEN and CDR2 SYDVKM.

A single count supports this clone. The chain links TRBV12-5 to TRBJ1-5, with D maybe TRBD1 (5 bases). This CDR3 spans 17 amino acids. V was shortened by 0 bases and J by 2 bases, with 14 bases between the two germline ends. Germline V gene lookup returns CDR1 LGHNT and CDR2 FRNRAP. CDR3 residues: CASGLVVAGSGNQPQHF. The CDR3 DNA is TGTGCTAGTGGTTTGGTCGTGGCAGGGTCTGGCAATCAGCCCCAGCATTTT.

This clone was recorded only once. This rearrangement joins TRBV28 to TRBJ2-1; TRBD2 aligns across 8 bases. The CDR3 length is 14 residues. V gave up 7 bases and J gave up 3 bases; unmatched junction bases: 5. CDR1 is MDHEN and CDR2 is SYDVKM in the germline V gene. CDR3 protein: CASTHSGVYNEQFF. CDR3 bases: TGTGCCAGCACTCATAGCGGGGTCTACAATGAGCAGTTCTTC.

V usage is TRBV19 and J usage is TRBJ2-5; D possibly corresponds to TRBD1 (5 bases). Germline V lookup: CDR1 LNHDA, CDR2 SQIVND (reference sequence). Deletions cut 3 bases from V and 6 bases from J, with 20 bases between. This CDR3 region has 16 residues. CDR3 sequence reads: CASSMAPGKARKTQYF. CDR3 nucleotides: TGTGCCAGTAGTATGGCGCCAGGGAAGGCTCGGAAGACCCAGTACTTC.

The chain carries TRBV30 and TRBJ2-3, with a tentative D call TRBD2 (7 bases). V was trimmed by 3 bases and J by 4 bases, leaving 14 bases between them. CDR3 length: 14 residues. Germline V gives CDR1 GTSNPN, CDR2 SVGIG (reference sequence). The CDR3 here is CAWRYRGASDTQYF. Here the CDR3 DNA reads TGTGCCTGGAGATATCGGGGGGCCTCAGATACGCAGTATTTT.

The gene calls are TRBV10-2 and TRBJ2-5; D is undetermined. This CDR3 is built from 13 residues. V lost 3 bases, J lost 2 bases, and 7 bases lay in between. Looked up from germline, CDR1 is WSHSY and CDR2 is SAAADI. The CDR3 loop is CASSDSVQETQYF. CDR3 coding DNA: TGCGCCAGCAGTGACAGTGTACAAGAGACCCAGTACTTC.

The V gene is TRBV7-2, the J gene TRBJ2-7; TRBD2 matches 11 bases. Germline CDR1 and CDR2: SGHTA and FQGNSA. Trimming removed 5 bases from V and 7 bases from J; junction bases left unmatched: 10. This CDR3 is 15 amino acids long. The CDR3: CASSLLTSGAGEQYF. DNA of the CDR3: TGTGCCAGCAGCCTACTGACTAGCGGGGCAGGTGAGCAGTACTTC. Supplemented by reference TRBV7-2 and TRBJ2-7, the full variable domain reads GAGVSQSPSNKVTEKGKDVELRCDPISGHTALYWYRQSLGQGLEFLIYFQGNSAPDKSGLPSDRFSAERTGGSVSTLTIQRTQQEDSAVYLCASSLLTSGAGEQYFGPGTRLTVT.